Shown below are 25 T cell receptor beta chains from a single sample sequenced in a study of cytomegalovirus exposure and HLA in healthy donors (dated by TCRdb to about 2017). Receptor libraries were prepared by the immunoSEQ multiplex PCR assay. A mixture of 60 forward primers for TCR Vbeta segments and 13 reverse primers for TCR Jbeta segments was used in the multiplex PCR. Drawn from immuneACCESS, this table holds only the in-frame rearrangements with V and J called that TCRdb kept. Clones are partly lost; checked studies trace under half to an unresolved V gene and leave the rest unexplained. The table for this sample shows tens of thousands of clones. The ten most abundant clones make up under 2% of the sample. The sequencing sample was made of PBMCs. The receptors originated from a woman in her 30s in good health and CMV-seronegative.

The chain combines TRBV6-6 with TRBJ1-5; D possibly corresponds to TRBD1 (5 bases). The CDR3 is 14 residues long. Trimming took 5 bases from V and 4 from J, leaving 12 bases between them. Germline V lookup: CDR1 MNHNY, CDR2 SVGAGI (reference sequence). CDR3 nucleotide sequence: TGTGCCAGCAGTCCATCCCGGGGGAATCAGCCCCAGCATTTT. Residues: CASSPSRGNQPQHF.

The chain couples TRBV28 to TRBJ2-1, with 10 nucleotides matching TRBD2. The trim removed 0 bases at V and 5 bases at J, leaving 10 bases unmatched. This CDR3 is built from 18 residues. The germline gives CDR1 MDHEN, CDR2 SYDVKM. DNA of the CDR3: TGTGCCAGCAGTTTATGGGGAGCGGGGGGGGAATTCCACAATGAGCAGTTCTTC. This gives the protein CASSLWGAGGEFHNEQFF.

The chain links TRBV5-1 to TRBJ2-2, with 7 bases that match TRBD1. From germline, CDR1 is SGHRS and CDR2 YFSETQ. This CDR3 contains 14 residues. V lost 0 bases to trimming and J lost 5 bases; unmatched junction nucleotides: 1. CDR3: CASSLARGTGELFF. The CDR3 DNA sequence: TGCGCCAGCAGCTTGGCCAGGGGGACCGGGGAGCTGTTTTTT.

This sequence joins TRBV28 and TRBJ2-3; TRBD1 might be the D (6 bases). With 3 bases removed from V and 4 bases from J, the gap between germline ends came to 11 bases. Germline V gene data show CDR1 as MDHEN and CDR2 as SYDVKM. There are 14 residues in the CDR3. The CDR3 loop reads CASSFRQGPDTQYF. CDR3 coding DNA: TGTGCCAGCAGTTTTCGTCAGGGGCCAGATACGCAGTATTTT.

The chain links TRBV9 to TRBJ2-7, with 7 nucleotides matching TRBD2. V lost 0 bases and J lost 3; bases outside the gene matches: 15. The CDR3 consists of 18 residues. CDR1 is SGDLS, CDR2 YYNGEE, per germline. The CDR3 reads CASSVVQETSTGLYEQYF. DNA of the CDR3: TGTGCCAGCAGCGTAGTACAGGAGACTAGCACAGGACTCTACGAGCAGTACTTC.

The chain couples TRBV7-6 to TRBJ1-1; a possible D gene is TRBD1 (6 bases). The CDR3 contains 13 residues. V gave up 5 bases and J gave up 3 bases, with 10 bases separating them. Per germline, CDR1 SGHVS and CDR2 FNYEAQ. CDR3 bases: TGTGCCAGCAGCCACGGACAGTACACTGAAGCTTTCTTT. Protein product: CASSHGQYTEAFF.

This CDR3 reads CASSAGQGDTGELFF. DNA for the CDR3: TGTGCCAGCAGCGCGGGACAGGGGGACACCGGGGAGCTGTTTTTT. The rearrangement joins TRBV6-4 to TRBJ2-2; 11 positions match TRBD1. The germline V gene encodes CDR1 MRHNA and CDR2 SNTAGT. CDR3 size: 15 residues. V lost 6 bases to trimming and J lost 3 bases; unmatched junction nucleotides: 3.

This chain uses TRBV27 with TRBJ1-4; tentative D call: TRBD1 (5 bases). Germline CDR1 reads MNHEY; CDR2 reads SMNVEV (reference sequence). The V and J ends lost 5 bases and 5 bases respectively, with 15 bases between them. The CDR3 covers 15 residues. DNA for the CDR3: TGTGCCAGCAGTATCTCGACAGCCCTCAATGAAAAACTGTTTTTT. Protein: CASSISTALNEKLFF. Combining the CDR3 with reference TRBV27 and TRBJ1-4 gives the whole variable domain EAQVTQNPRYLITVTGKKLTVTCSQNMNHEYMSWYRQDPGLGLRQIYYSMNVEVTDKGDVPEGYKVSRKEKRNFPLILESPSPNQTSLYFCASSISTALNEKLFFGSGTQLSVL.

The chain couples TRBV29-1 to TRBJ2-7; no definite D call. Germline V gene data show CDR1 as SQVTM and CDR2 as ANQGSEA. This CDR3 comprises 14 residues. V lost 0 bases and J lost 3, with 12 bases in between. The CDR3 here is CSVEDETVNYEQYF. The CDR3 nucleotides are TGCAGCGTTGAAGATGAAACGGTTAACTACGAGCAGTACTTC.

A word on this clone: The same CDR3 also results from other DNA sequences found in this sample. V and J are TRBV6-5 and TRBJ2-6; D is perhaps TRBD2 (5 bases). The ends were cut back, 0 bases at V and 1 base at J, with 7 bases in the middle. This CDR3 region has 16 residues. CDR1 and CDR2 (germline): MNHEY, SVGAGI. Here the CDR3 reads CASSYSTGSGANVLTF. CDR3 coding DNA: TGTGCCAGCAGTTACTCTACGGGATCTGGGGCCAACGTCCTGACTTTC.

The J gene is TRBJ2-5, the V gene TRBV1; TRBD2 is the table's D call, not checked against the DNA. TRBV1 is an annotated pseudogene. The CDR3 runs to 14 residues. CDR3: CTSSLREDQETQYF. CDR3 DNA sequence: TGCACCAGCAGCCTGCGGGAAGACCAAGAGACCCAGTACTTC.

The chain recombines TRBV6-6 with TRBJ2-1; 10 nucleotides agree with TRBD2. Germline V gene data show CDR1 as MNHNY and CDR2 as SVGAGI (reference sequence). Trimming took 5 bases from V and 2 from J; bases not matched to a gene: 6. The length of the CDR3 is 16 residues. The CDR3: CASSPALAGAYNEQFF. Written as DNA, the CDR3 is TGTGCCAGCAGTCCCGCCCTAGCGGGGGCCTACAATGAGCAGTTCTTC.

The rearrangement links TRBV30 to TRBJ2-5; 9 positions match TRBD2. Per germline, CDR1 GTSNPN and CDR2 SVGIG (reference sequence). V trimming: 4 bases; J trimming: 4 bases; junction bases outside the gene matches: 10. The CDR3 is made up of 15 amino acids. CDR3 nucleotides: TGTGCCTGGACCATCAGAGGGACTAGCCGAGAGACCCAGTACTTC. It encodes CAWTIRGTSRETQYF.

The chain carries TRBV30 and TRBJ2-3; 9 nucleotides align to TRBD2. Germline CDR1 is GTSNPN and CDR2 is SVGIG (reference sequence). The CDR3 has 16 residues. Unmatched junction bases numbered 13, after V lost 3 bases and J lost 6 bases. The CDR3 region is CAWSPASGRQADTQYF. The CDR3 DNA is TGTGCCTGGAGCCCAGCCAGCGGGAGGCAAGCGGATACGCAGTATTTT.

The J gene is TRBJ2-5, the V gene TRBV4-1; 8 bases match TRBD2. Germline-derived CDR1 and CDR2 are MGHRA and YSYEKL. Unmatched junction bases numbered 1, after V lost 3 bases and J lost 4 bases. The CDR3 extends over 13 amino acids. CDR3 DNA sequence: TGCGCCAGCAGCCATCTAGCGGGAGAGACCCAGTACTTC. Its translation: CASSHLAGETQYF.

The chain is built from TRBV18 and TRBJ1-2; D possibly corresponds to TRBD1 (5 bases). V was cut by 4 bases and J by 8 bases, with 17 bases left in between. The CDR3 totals 14 residues. Germline V CDR1 and CDR2: KGHSH, LQKENI. The CDR3 coding sequence is TGTGCCAGCTCACGATCGACGGGGGACGACGGCTACACCTTC. Encoded protein: CASSRSTGDDGYTF.

The chain links TRBV7-8 to TRBJ2-5; TRBD1 matches 9 bases. Germline-derived CDR1 and CDR2 are SGHVS and FQNEAQ. With 5 bases clipped from V and 3 bases from J, the junction kept 4 bases outside the gene matches. The CDR3 spans 14 residues. The DNA for the CDR3 is TGTGCCAGCAGCCCCCGGACAGGGGAAGAGACCCAGTACTTC. Translating it yields CASSPRTGEETQYF.

V usage is TRBV28 and J usage is TRBJ1-5, with 9 nucleotides matching TRBD1. The CDR3 totals 14 residues. V dropped 3 bases and J dropped 4; count of bases not matched to a gene: 1. Germline CDR1 reads MDHEN; CDR2 reads SYDVKM. The CDR3 here is CASSLGTGNQPQHF. CDR3 nucleotide sequence: TGTGCCAGCAGTTTGGGGACAGGGAATCAGCCCCAGCATTTT.

The V call is TRBV7-9, the J call TRBJ1-2, with D tentatively TRBD1 (5 bases). The CDR3 is made up of 14 amino acids. V lost 0 bases and J lost 5, with 10 bases in between. The germline gives CDR1 SEHNR, CDR2 FQNEAQ (reference sequence). CDR3 coding DNA: TGTGCCAGCAGCTTAGCCGCAGGGTATTATGGCTACACCTTC. It yields the protein CASSLAAGYYGYTF. The variable domain in full, with the rest retrieved from reference TRBV7-9 and TRBJ1-2, is DTGVSQNPRHKITKRGQNVTFRCDPISEHNRLYWYRQTLGQGPEFLTYFQNEAQLEKSRLLSDRFSAERPKGSFSTLEIQRTEQGDSAMYLCASSLAAGYYGYTFGSGTRLTVV.

This chain uses TRBV11-2 with TRBJ2-1, with TRBD2 matching over 13 bases. The CDR3 loop spans 16 amino acids. Per germline, CDR1 SGHAT and CDR2 FQNNGV. V dropped 3 bases and J dropped 8; count of bases not matched to a gene: 7. The CDR3 sequence: CASSLTSGGFPHEQFF. The CDR3 nucleotides are TGTGCCAGCAGCTTGACTAGCGGGGGGTTCCCCCATGAGCAGTTCTTC. Combining the CDR3 with reference TRBV11-2 and TRBJ2-1 gives the whole variable domain EAGVAQSPRYKIIEKRQSVAFWCNPISGHATLYWYQQILGQGPKLLIQFQNNGVVDDSQLPKDRFSAERLKGVDSTLKIQPAKLEDSAVYLCASSLTSGGFPHEQFFGPGTRLTVL.

The chain couples TRBV5-1 to TRBJ2-5, with D unresolved. The germline gives CDR1 SGHRS, CDR2 YFSETQ. The CDR3 has 12 amino acids. V was shortened by 1 base and J by 3 bases, with 4 bases between the two germline ends. This CDR3 reads CASSLIEETQYF. DNA for the CDR3: TGCGCCAGCAGCTTGATCGAAGAGACCCAGTACTTC.

The chain joins TRBV15 to TRBJ2-1, with 9 nucleotides matching TRBD2. The CDR3 contains 15 residues. The germline V gene encodes CDR1 LNHNV and CDR2 YYDKDF (reference sequence). V lost 1 base, J lost 8 bases, and 6 bases stayed unmatched. CDR3 amino acids: CATSRAGVAGDEQFF. DNA of the CDR3: TGTGCCACCAGCAGAGCGGGAGTAGCGGGAGATGAGCAGTTCTTC.

This sequence joins TRBV9 and TRBJ2-3, with D possibly TRBD2 on 6 matching bases. Germline assignment: CDR1 SGDLS and CDR2 YYNGEE. The length of the CDR3 is 16 residues. Trimming took 1 base from V and 0 from J, leaving 12 bases between them. CDR3 sequence: CASSVRPSASTDTQYF. The CDR3 nucleotides read TGTGCCAGCAGCGTAAGGCCTAGCGCAAGCACAGATACGCAGTATTTT. Drawing the rest from reference TRBV9 and TRBJ2-3, the complete variable domain is DSGVTQTPKHLITATGQRVTLRCSPRSGDLSVYWYQQSLDQGLQFLIQYYNGEERAKGNILERFSAQQFPDLHSELNLSSLELGDSALYFCASSVRPSASTDTQYFGPGTRLTVL.

The chain links TRBV4-2 to TRBJ2-7, with TRBD2 as a possible D gene (6 bases). Trimming took 4 bases from V and 2 from J, leaving 9 bases between them. Germline CDR1 is LGHNA and CDR2 is YNFKEQ. The CDR3 covers 13 residues. CDR3 sequence reads: CASSRDFAYEQYF. The CDR3 nucleotides are TGTGCCAGCAGCCGGGACTTCGCCTACGAGCAGTACTTC.

The rearrangement links TRBV27 to TRBJ2-1; 8 bases agree with TRBD1. With 6 bases clipped from V and 5 bases from J, the junction kept 3 bases outside the gene matches. The CDR3 has 13 amino acids. Germline V gene data show CDR1 as MNHEY and CDR2 as SMNVEV (reference sequence). The CDR3 DNA sequence: TGTGCCAGCAGGACAGGGGACGACAATGAGCAGTTCTTC. Amino acid sequence: CASRTGDDNEQFF.